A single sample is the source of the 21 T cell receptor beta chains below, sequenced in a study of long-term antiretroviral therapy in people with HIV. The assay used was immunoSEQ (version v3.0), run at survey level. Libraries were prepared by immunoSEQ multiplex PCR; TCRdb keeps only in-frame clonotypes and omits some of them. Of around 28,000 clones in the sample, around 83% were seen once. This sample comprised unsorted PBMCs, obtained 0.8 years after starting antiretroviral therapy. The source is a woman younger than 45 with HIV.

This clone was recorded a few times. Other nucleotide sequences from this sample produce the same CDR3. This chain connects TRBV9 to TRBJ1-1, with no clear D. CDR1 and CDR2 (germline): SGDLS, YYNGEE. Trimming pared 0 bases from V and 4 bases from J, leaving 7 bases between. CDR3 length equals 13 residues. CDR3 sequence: CASSVERGTEAFF. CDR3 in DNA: TGTGCCAGCAGCGTAGAAAGAGGCACTGAAGCTTTCTTT.

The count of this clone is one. The CDR3 sequence: CASRSPGAESSGNTIYF. The DNA for the CDR3 is TGTGCCAGCAGAAGCCCAGGGGCAGAGAGCTCTGGAAACACCATATATTTT. The chain couples TRBV7-9 to TRBJ1-3, with a weak D call TRBD1 (6 bases). Trimming took 6 bases from V and 0 from J, leaving 18 bases between them. The CDR3 spans 17 residues. Germline CDR1 is SEHNR and CDR2 is FQNEAQ (reference sequence).

Written as DNA, the CDR3 is TGTGCCAGCAGTTACTCGGACACACCCTACGAGCAGTACTTC. It translates to CASSYSDTPYEQYF. The V call is TRBV6-5, the J call TRBJ2-7; the D gene is possibly TRBD1 (5 bases). This CDR3 spans 14 amino acids. Germline lookup yields CDR1 MNHEY and CDR2 SVGAGI. V lost 0 bases, J lost 2 bases, and 8 bases lay in between.

The CDR3 bases are TGTGCCAGCAGTTTCCGACAGGGGATTGAAGCTTTCTTT. Translated: CASSFRQGIEAFF. The chain is built from TRBV27 and TRBJ1-1, with 8 bases that match TRBD1. With 3 bases clipped from V and 7 bases from J, the junction kept 4 bases outside the gene matches. Germline lookup yields CDR1 MNHEY and CDR2 SMNVEV (reference sequence). The CDR3 extends over 13 amino acids.

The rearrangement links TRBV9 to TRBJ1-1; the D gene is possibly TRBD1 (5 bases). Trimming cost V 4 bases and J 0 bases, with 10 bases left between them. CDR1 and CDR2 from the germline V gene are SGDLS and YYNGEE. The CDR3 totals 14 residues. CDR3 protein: CASSLEGMNTEAFF. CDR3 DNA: TGTGCCAGCAGCCTGGAGGGGATGAACACTGAAGCTTTCTTT.

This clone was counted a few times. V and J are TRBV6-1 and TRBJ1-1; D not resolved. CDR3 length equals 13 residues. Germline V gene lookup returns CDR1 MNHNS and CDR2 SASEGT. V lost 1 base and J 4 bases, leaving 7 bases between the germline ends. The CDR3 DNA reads TGTGCCAGCAGTGAAGGGATTTTCACTGAAGCTTTCTTT. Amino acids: CASSEGIFTEAFF.

CDR3 region: CASSLTPGGSTDTQYF. The CDR3 region has the DNA TGTGCCAGCAGCTTGACCCCAGGGGGAAGCACAGATACGCAGTATTTT. The rearrangement links TRBV5-4 to TRBJ2-3; 7 bases map to TRBD1. The CDR3 spans 16 residues. In germline, CDR1 is SGHNT, CDR2 YYREEE (reference sequence). Losses at the gene ends were 1 base for V and 0 bases for J; bases not matched to a gene: 5.

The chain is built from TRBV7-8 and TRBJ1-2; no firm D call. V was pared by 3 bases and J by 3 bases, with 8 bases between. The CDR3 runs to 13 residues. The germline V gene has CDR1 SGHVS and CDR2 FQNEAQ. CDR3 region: CASSFGRDYGYTF. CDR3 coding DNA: TGTGCCAGCAGCTTCGGCAGAGACTATGGCTACACCTTC.

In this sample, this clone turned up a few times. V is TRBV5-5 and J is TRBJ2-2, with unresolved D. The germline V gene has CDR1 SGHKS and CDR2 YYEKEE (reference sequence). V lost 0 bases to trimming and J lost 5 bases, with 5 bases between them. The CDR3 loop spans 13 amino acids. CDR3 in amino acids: CASSLGVTGELFF. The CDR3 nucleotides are TGTGCCAGCAGCTTGGGAGTAACCGGGGAGCTGTTTTTT.

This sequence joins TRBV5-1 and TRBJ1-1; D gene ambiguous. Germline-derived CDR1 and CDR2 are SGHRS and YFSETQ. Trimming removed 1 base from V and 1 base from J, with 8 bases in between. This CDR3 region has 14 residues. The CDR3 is CASSLKAGNTEAFF. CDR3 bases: TGCGCCAGCAGCTTGAAAGCAGGGAACACTGAAGCTTTCTTT.

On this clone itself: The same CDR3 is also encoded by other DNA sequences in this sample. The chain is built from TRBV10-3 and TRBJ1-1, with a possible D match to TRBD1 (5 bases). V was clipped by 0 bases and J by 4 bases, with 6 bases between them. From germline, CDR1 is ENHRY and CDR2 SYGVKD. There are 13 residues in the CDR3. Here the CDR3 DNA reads TGTGCCATCAGTGAGTCTGGGGGCACTGAAGCTTTCTTT. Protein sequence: CAISESGGTEAFF.

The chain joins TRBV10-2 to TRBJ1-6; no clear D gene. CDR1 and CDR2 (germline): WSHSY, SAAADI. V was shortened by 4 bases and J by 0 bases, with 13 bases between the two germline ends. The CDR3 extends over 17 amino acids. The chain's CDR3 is CASSGQVLSSYNSPLHF. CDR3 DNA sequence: TGCGCCAGCAGTGGGCAGGTACTCAGCTCCTATAATTCACCCCTCCACTTT.

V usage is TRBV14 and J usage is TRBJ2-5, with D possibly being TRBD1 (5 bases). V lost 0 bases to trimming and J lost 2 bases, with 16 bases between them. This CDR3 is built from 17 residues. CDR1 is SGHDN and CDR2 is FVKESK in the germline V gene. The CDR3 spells CASSQDEWEGAQETQYF. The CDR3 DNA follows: TGTGCCAGCAGCCAAGATGAATGGGAAGGGGCGCAAGAGACCCAGTACTTC.

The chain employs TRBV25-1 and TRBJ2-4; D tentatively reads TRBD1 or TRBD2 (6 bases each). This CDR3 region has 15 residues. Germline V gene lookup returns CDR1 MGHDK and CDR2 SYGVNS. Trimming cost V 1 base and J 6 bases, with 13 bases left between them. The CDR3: CASSESGGPGNIQYF. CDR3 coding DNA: TGTGCCAGCAGTGAATCTGGGGGGCCCGGAAACATTCAGTACTTC.

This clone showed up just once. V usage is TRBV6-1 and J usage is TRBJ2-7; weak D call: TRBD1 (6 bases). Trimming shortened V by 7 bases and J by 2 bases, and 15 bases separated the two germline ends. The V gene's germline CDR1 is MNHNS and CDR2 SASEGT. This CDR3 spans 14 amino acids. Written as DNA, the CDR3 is TGTGCCAGCACCCTCACAGGGAAAACCTACGAGCAGTACTTC. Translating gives CASTLTGKTYEQYF.

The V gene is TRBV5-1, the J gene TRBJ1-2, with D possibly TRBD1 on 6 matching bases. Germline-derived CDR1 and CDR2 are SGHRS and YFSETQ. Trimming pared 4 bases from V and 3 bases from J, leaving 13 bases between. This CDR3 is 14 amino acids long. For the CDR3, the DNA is TGCGCCAGCAGCCCGGGATGGACAGACTATGGCTACACCTTC. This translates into CASSPGWTDYGYTF.

CDR3 coding DNA: TGTGCCAGCAGCCCGGGGTCTGCCACCGGGGAGCTGTTTTTT. Its protein product is CASSPGSATGELFF. The chain links TRBV13 to TRBJ2-2; perhaps TRBD2 as D (5 bases). V was clipped by 5 bases and J by 4 bases, with 11 bases between them. The CDR3 runs to 14 residues. Germline V gene sequence: CDR1 PRHDT, CDR2 FYEKMQ (reference sequence).

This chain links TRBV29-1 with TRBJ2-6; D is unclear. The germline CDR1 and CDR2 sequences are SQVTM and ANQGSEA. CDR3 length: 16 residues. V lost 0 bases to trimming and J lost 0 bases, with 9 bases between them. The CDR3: CSVEDRQFSGANVLTF. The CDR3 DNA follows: TGCAGCGTTGAAGATCGGCAGTTCTCTGGGGCCAACGTCCTGACTTTC. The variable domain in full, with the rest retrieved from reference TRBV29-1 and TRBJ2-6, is SAVISQKPSRDICQRGTSLTIQCQVDSQVTMMFWYRQQPGQSLTLIATANQGSEATYESGFVIDKFPISRPNLTFSTLTVSNMSPEDSSIYLCSVEDRQFSGANVLTFGAGSRLTVL.

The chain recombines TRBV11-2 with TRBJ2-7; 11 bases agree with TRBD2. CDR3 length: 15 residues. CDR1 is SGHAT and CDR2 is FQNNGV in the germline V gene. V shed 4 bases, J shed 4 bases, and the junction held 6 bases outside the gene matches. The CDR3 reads CASSSPGLAAYEQYF. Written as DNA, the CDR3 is TGTGCCAGCAGCTCCCCGGGACTAGCGGCATACGAGCAGTACTTC.

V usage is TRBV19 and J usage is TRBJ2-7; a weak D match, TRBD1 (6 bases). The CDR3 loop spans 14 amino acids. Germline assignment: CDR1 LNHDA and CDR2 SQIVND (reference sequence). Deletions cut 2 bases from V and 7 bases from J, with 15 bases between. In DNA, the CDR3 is TGTGCCAGTAGTATAACGGACAGACCTCGTGAGCAGTACTTC. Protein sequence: CASSITDRPREQYF.

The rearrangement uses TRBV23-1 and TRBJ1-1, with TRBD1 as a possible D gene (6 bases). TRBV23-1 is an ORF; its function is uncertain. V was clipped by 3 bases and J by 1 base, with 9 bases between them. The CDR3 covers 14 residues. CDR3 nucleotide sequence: TGCGCCAGCAGTCAGTCACAGGGGAACACTGAAGCTTTCTTT. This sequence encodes CASSQSQGNTEAFF.